The clone carrying this T cell receptor (beta chain) was observed a few times. What it binds is not known. This sample was included in a study of human T cells and chemical hapten exposure. Study details: Patches that contained 0.01% DPC were applied to the upper back and read at 6 days. Whole-study findings and limits: Versus controls, significantly more large CDR3 similarity clusters arose from expanded TCRs. Unchanged with DPC sensitization were TCRs above 1 in 1000 frequency.

The CDR3 sequence is 14 residues long. The V and J ends lost 6 bases and 3 bases, in that order; junction bases with no gene match: 2. Each cDNA molecule in the library carried unique molecular identifiers. TCRdb called the RACE reads again in MiXCR, with one record for every CDR3 protein. In the table there are about 89,000 distinct CDR3 sequences, under 14% of which are singletons. Time point denoted: pre-sensitization, week 0. The treatment is: therapeutic diphenylcyclopropenone sensitization with weekly scalp DPC. The source was whole blood, collected in connection with sensitization to the hapten diphenylcyclopropenone (DPC). J is TRBJ1-2 and V is TRBV12-3 or TRBV12-4; 12 nucleotides match TRBD1. The receptor comes from a woman aged 60-70 years with alopecia areata. Some clones in this sample may be carry-over from other donors' samples. Here the CDR3 reads CASSGTGGDYGYTF. DNA for the CDR3: TGTGCCAGCAGCGGGACAGGGGGCGACTATGGCTACACCTTC.